A single sample gave rise to the 31 T cell receptor beta chains below, sequenced in a study of molecular identifiers for immune sequencing clone quantification. TCRdb re-called the PCR reads through MiXCR, storing one row per CDR3 protein. The sample has over 600,000 distinct CDR3 sequences; 20% are singletons. The sequencing sample was made of naive CD8+ T cells from blood, with Jurkat cell RNA spiked in. Subset here: FACS-sorted CD8+CD4-CCR7+CD45RA+ naive T cells. The source of these receptors is a human donor in good health. Some libraries in this study had Jurkat cell RNA spiked in.

V is TRBV3-1 and J is TRBJ2-7; 7 bases fit TRBD1. There are 15 residues in the CDR3. V was pared by 4 bases and J by 2 bases, with 8 bases of the junction left unmatched. The germline CDR1 and CDR2 sequences are LGHDT and YNNKEL (reference sequence). DNA of the CDR3: TGTGCCAGCAGCCCTAGGGACAGACCAGCCTACGAGCAGTACTTC. Amino acids: CASSPRDRPAYEQYF.

This clonotype was counted at least ten times. The chain carries TRBV10-3 and TRBJ2-3; 11 nucleotides align to TRBD2. Germline V gene sequence: CDR1 ENHRY, CDR2 SYGVKD. The CDR3 spans 14 residues. V was pared by 10 bases and J by 2 bases, with 5 bases of the junction left unmatched. CDR3 in amino acids: CATVAGGYTDTQYF. CDR3 coding DNA: TGTGCCACAGTAGCGGGGGGGTACACAGATACGCAGTATTTT.

Turning to this clonotype: A much larger clone lies one base from this, so it may be a read error. Here the CDR3 omits its conserved ending phenylalanine or tryptophan, so a read error is the likely source. The chain recombines TRBV4-2 with TRBJ1-1; 7 bases agree with TRBD1. Unmatched junction bases numbered 12, after V lost 5 bases and J lost 0 bases. CDR1 and CDR2 (germline): LGHNA, YNFKEQ. This CDR3 spans 17 amino acids. The CDR3 DNA is TGTGCCAGCAGCATCGGACAGGAGGACATCCTGAACACTGAAGCTTTCCTT. This encodes CASSIGQEDILNTEAFL.

The chain carries TRBV6-5 and TRBJ2-3; tentative D call: TRBD2 (7 bases). CDR1 and CDR2 from the germline V gene are MNHEY and SVGAGI. The V end lost 6 bases, the J end lost 4 bases, and 14 bases lay between the germline ends. This CDR3 spans 14 amino acids. CDR3 loop: CASRGGGGADTQYF. Written as DNA, the CDR3 is TGTGCCAGCAGGGGGGGGGGGGGCGCAGATACGCAGTATTTT.

This clonotype appeared many times. This chain connects TRBV6-5 to TRBJ2-3; D gene uncertain. Germline V CDR1 and CDR2: MNHEY, SVGAGI. Trimming removed 5 bases at V and 11 bases at J, with 14 bases between. CDR3 length: 12 amino acids. CDR3 sequence reads: CASSRDSLQQYF. The CDR3 nucleotides are TGTGCCAGCAGTCGTGACTCCCTACAGCAGTATTTT.

Notes on this clonotype: A read error may be the cause here, since a much bigger clone is one base away. V usage is TRBV20-1 and J usage is TRBJ2-1, with D tentatively TRBD1 or TRBD2 (5 bases each). Trimming pared 3 bases from V and 7 bases from J, leaving 19 bases between. Germline CDR1 and CDR2: DFQATT and SNEGSKA (reference sequence). The length of the CDR3 is 15 residues. The CDR3 DNA sequence: TGCAGTGCTAGGGGGACCGGATGTACGTATAATGAGCAGTTCTTC. Residues: CSARGTGCTYNEQFF.

This clonotype was recorded at least ten times. This chain links TRBV5-5 with TRBJ2-2; D is uncertain. The germline V gene encodes CDR1 SGHKS and CDR2 YYEKEE (reference sequence). This CDR3 is built from 19 residues. Between the trimmed V and J ends, which lost 1 base and 2 bases, there was a span of 21 bases. CDR3 region: CASSLYLVSAQTNTGELFF. The CDR3, as DNA: TGTGCCAGCAGCTTGTATCTTGTTTCGGCACAGACCAACACCGGGGAGCTGTTTTTT.

Worth noting for this clonotype: A much larger clone is a single base away; this may be a read error. The gene calls are TRBV9 and TRBJ2-3; D is perhaps TRBD1 (5 bases). The better agreement between TRBJ1-5 and the DNA end casts doubt on the J call. The CDR3 is made up of 14 amino acids. In germline, CDR1 is SGDLS, CDR2 YYNGEE. Here the CDR3 reads CASSVAWETDTQHF. CDR3 DNA sequence: TGTGCCAGCAGCGTAGCCTGGGAGACAGATACGCAGCATTTT.

Many counts were recorded for this clonotype. The chain couples TRBV4-3 to TRBJ1-3; D possibly corresponds to TRBD1 (5 bases). The CDR3 consists of 15 residues. With 0 bases removed from V and 6 bases from J, the gap between germline ends came to 12 bases. CDR1 and CDR2 from the germline V gene are LGHNA and YSLEER. CDR3: CASSQDSRDPNTIYF. CDR3 coding DNA: TGCGCCAGCAGCCAAGATAGCAGGGACCCAAACACCATATATTTT.

Points on this clonotype: A much bigger clone sits one base away, suggesting this may be a read error. Here the CDR3 omits its conserved ending phenylalanine or tryptophan, so a read error is the likely source. No DNA is shown, since the ends of the CDR3 on it are uncertain; the CDR3 is the one TCRdb lists. This chain joins TRBV7-6 and TRBJ2-1; the table gives TRBD1 as D, unverified against the DNA. Germline loops: CDR1 SGHVS, CDR2 FNYEAQ. Ends included, the CDR3 has 13 residues. CDR3 protein: CASSLAGQGYRFL.

This clonotype was observed many times. The chain links TRBV6-2 or TRBV6-3 to TRBJ1-1; possible D gene TRBD1, 6 bases. The CDR3 is made up of 13 amino acids. In germline, CDR1 is MNHEY, CDR2 SVGEGT. V lost 6 bases and J lost 4, with 12 bases in between. The chain's CDR3 is CASRTGRVTEAFF. CDR3 nucleotides: TGTGCCAGCAGAACAGGGAGGGTCACTGAAGCTTTCTTT.

V gene TRBV6-1 combines with J gene TRBJ2-7; a weak D match, TRBD2 (5 bases). The germline V gene encodes CDR1 MNHNS and CDR2 SASEGT. Trimming took off 3 bases at V and 0 bases at J, with 12 bases between the two ends. CDR3 size: 15 residues. In nucleotides, the CDR3 is TGTGCCAGCAGTGATCGGGATATGAACTCCTACGAGCAGTACTTC. Its protein is CASSDRDMNSYEQYF.

This clonotype appeared many times. This chain uses TRBV4-3 with TRBJ2-3; D might be TRBD1 (6 bases). Germline assignment: CDR1 LGHNA and CDR2 YSLEER. Trimming cost V 1 base and J 4 bases, with 15 bases left between them. The CDR3 extends over 16 amino acids. In DNA, the CDR3 is TGCGCCAGCAGCCAAGTCCCAGGGGTTTCCGCAGATACGCAGTATTTT. This codes for CASSQVPGVSADTQYF.

This clonotype has at least ten counts. The chain combines TRBV29-1 with TRBJ2-7, with TRBD2 matching 10 bases. CDR3 length: 13 amino acids. Germline trimming cut 4 bases from V and 4 bases from J; bases unmatched to any gene: 4. CDR1 and CDR2 (germline): SQVTM, ANQGSEA. The CDR3 DNA follows: TGCAGCGTTGGGACTAGCGGCCCATACGAGCAGTACTTC. Amino acids: CSVGTSGPYEQYF.

Turning to this clonotype: A much more abundant neighbour one base away suggests this may be a read error. The chain uses TRBV4-1 and TRBJ2-1; 11 bases line up with TRBD2. The CDR3 sequence is 16 residues long. Germline-derived CDR1 and CDR2 are MGHRA and YSYEKL. CDR3 in DNA: TGCGTCAGCAGCCAAATTAGCGGGGGGGCTTACAATGAGCAGTTCTTC. Translated: CVSSQISGGAYNEQFF.

A few counts support this clonotype. This chain connects TRBV6-5 to TRBJ2-1; D is possibly TRBD2 (7 bases). CDR3 length equals 15 residues. V was trimmed by 10 bases and J by 7 bases, leaving 23 bases between them. Per germline, CDR1 MNHEY and CDR2 SVGAGI. CDR3 loop: CATRDGGGGNNEQFF. The CDR3 coding sequence is TGTGCCACCAGAGACGGGGGCGGGGGAAATAATGAGCAGTTCTTC.

Regarding this clonotype: A single base separates this from a much larger clone, so it may be a read error. The J gene is TRBJ2-7, the V gene TRBV29-1; 7 bases are shared with TRBD1. Per germline, CDR1 SQVTM and CDR2 ANQGSEA. The CDR3 is made up of 15 amino acids. The CDR3 nucleotides are TGCGGCGTTGAAGCAACAGGGGATGGGCCCTACGAGCAGTACTTC. Translating it yields CGVEATGDGPYEQYF.

Regarding this clonotype: A read error may account for a junction end that differs from germline. This chain uses TRBV6-2 or TRBV6-3 with TRBJ2-2, with a possible D match to TRBD2 (5 bases). CDR3 size: 12 residues. The germline V gene has CDR1 MNHEY and CDR2 SVGEGT. The CDR3 protein is CASSWTFGEPFF. DNA for the CDR3: TGTGCCAGCAGTTGGACTTTCGGGGAGCCGTTTTTT.

This chain uses TRBV6-5 with TRBJ2-7; either TRBD1 or TRBD2 may supply D (5 bases each). The CDR3 runs to 13 residues. Germline CDR1 reads MNHEY; CDR2 reads SVGAGI. V was pared by 0 bases and J by 7 bases, with 10 bases between. The CDR3 nucleotides read TGTGCCAGCAGTTACTCTTTTGAGGGGGAGCAGTACTTC. Protein product: CASSYSFEGEQYF.

Comment on this clonotype: A much larger clone differs from this one at a single base, so this may be a read error. The V and J genes are TRBV28 and TRBJ1-2, with TRBD1 matching 7 bases. The germline V gene encodes CDR1 MDHEN and CDR2 SYDVKM. With 9 bases clipped from V and 6 bases from J, the junction kept 4 bases outside the gene matches. The CDR3 is made up of 11 amino acids. The CDR3 nucleotides read TGTGCCAGTCAACAGGGGCATGGCTACACCTTC. As protein: CASQQGHGYTF.

This clonotype occurred many times. This chain links TRBV5-5 with TRBJ1-1; no reliable D call. Germline V gene data show CDR1 as SGHKS and CDR2 as YYEKEE (reference sequence). The ends were cut back, 4 bases at V and 0 bases at J, with 10 bases in the middle. The CDR3 sequence is 14 residues long. The CDR3 bases are TGTGCCAGCAGCATCTCCGGCATGAACACTGAAGCTTTCTTT. Translation: CASSISGMNTEAFF.

Regarding this clonotype: A single base separates this from a much larger clone, so it may be a read error. The CDR3 does not end in the conserved phenylalanine or tryptophan, so this is likely a read error. The genes are TRBV10-3 and TRBJ2-7; 13 bases align to TRBD2. Germline values: CDR1 ENHRY, CDR2 SYGVKD. This CDR3 has 13 amino acids. V dropped 10 bases and J dropped 7; count of bases not matched to a gene: 7. The CDR3 region is CATGLAGEDEQYL. In DNA, the CDR3 is TGTGCCACCGGACTAGCGGGAGAGGATGAGCAGTACCTC.

This clonotype was detected a few times. This chain uses TRBV27 with TRBJ2-5, with 7 bases fitting TRBD2. This CDR3 spans 14 amino acids. V gave up 8 bases and J gave up 4 bases; unmatched junction bases: 10. Germline V lookup: CDR1 MNHEY, CDR2 SMNVEV (reference sequence). CDR3 protein: CASAGVGLRETQYF. The CDR3 coding sequence is TGTGCCAGCGCCGGGGTGGGACTACGAGAGACCCAGTACTTC.

This rearrangement joins TRBV27 to TRBJ2-3, with D possibly TRBD2 on 6 matching bases. The CDR3 extends over 15 amino acids. CDR1 is MNHEY, CDR2 SMNVEV, per germline (reference sequence). Deletions cut 2 bases from V and 3 bases from J, with 12 bases between. The CDR3 sequence: CASSLTSLETDTQYF. The CDR3 DNA sequence: TGTGCCAGCAGTTTAACTAGCCTTGAGACAGATACGCAGTATTTT.

Notes on this clonotype: Possible read error: a much larger clone is one base away. J is TRBJ2-3 and V is TRBV11-2; the D is unclear. Germline-derived CDR1 and CDR2 are SGHAT and FQNNGV. The CDR3 extends over 17 amino acids. Trimming removed 5 bases from V and 0 bases from J, with 18 bases in between. The CDR3 DNA sequence: TGTGCCAGCAGCCCTAACCAACGACGGCCTAGCACAGATACGCAGTATTTT. The encoded protein is CASSPNQRRPSTDTQYF.

This clonotype has a count of ten or more. This chain connects TRBV7-9 to TRBJ1-5; D is unresolved. Per the germline V gene, CDR1 is SEHNR and CDR2 is FQNEAQ (reference sequence). The CDR3 is 15 amino acids. The germline V and J ends were trimmed by 5 bases and 8 bases, with 19 bases remaining between them. The CDR3 region has the DNA TGTGCCAGCAGCCCGCCCGGCCCAATGGTAGAGCCCCAGCATTTT. Translating it yields CASSPPGPMVEPQHF.

This clonotype was recorded at least ten times. The CDR3 protein is CASYGTVGELFF. The CDR3 coding sequence is TGTGCCAGCTACGGGACGGTCGGGGAGCTGTTTTTT. This rearrangement joins TRBV2 to TRBJ2-2; D is perhaps TRBD1 or TRBD2 (5 bases each). V shed 8 bases and J shed 7 bases, with 11 bases lying between them. There are 12 residues in the CDR3. Germline V CDR1 and CDR2: SNHLY, FYNNEI. The full variable domain, rest sourced from reference TRBV2 and TRBJ2-2, is EPEVTQTPSHQVTQMGQEVILRCVPISNHLYFYWYRQILGQKVEFLVSFYNNEISEKSEIFDDQFSVERPDGSNFTLKIRSTKLEDSAMYFCASYGTVGELFFGEGSRLTVL.

A note on this clonotype: With a much larger clone just one base away, this may be a read error. The V gene is TRBV20-1, the J gene TRBJ2-3, with 10 bases aligning to TRBD2. CDR1 DFQATT and CDR2 SNEGSKA come from the germline V gene (reference sequence). Germline trimming cut 6 bases from V and 0 bases from J; bases unmatched to any gene: 12. This CDR3 has 17 amino acids. The CDR3 nucleotides read TGCAGTGCCCAAGGGACTAGCGACCACTCTAGCACAGATACGCAGTATTTT. The encoded protein is CSAQGTSDHSSTDTQYF.

This clonotype was picked up many times. This sequence joins TRBV29-1 and TRBJ1-5, with 8 bases identical to TRBD1. V dropped 5 bases and J dropped 2; count of bases not matched to a gene: 2. Germline V gene lookup returns CDR1 SQVTM and CDR2 ANQGSEA. This CDR3 has 13 residues. CDR3 protein: CSVTTGGNQPQHF. CDR3 nucleotides: TGCAGCGTTACGACAGGGGGCAATCAGCCCCAGCATTTT.

This clonotype was counted many times. The V and J genes are TRBV24-1 and TRBJ2-7; D is tentatively TRBD1 or TRBD2 (5 bases each). Looked up from germline, CDR1 is KGHDR and CDR2 is SFDVKD. CDR3 length: 12 amino acids. The V and J ends lost 2 bases and 6 bases respectively, with 7 bases between them. The CDR3 DNA reads TGTGCCACCAGTGATTCAGGGACCGAGCAGTACTTC. This gives the protein CATSDSGTEQYF.

Turning to this clonotype: Since a much larger clone is just one base distant, this may be a read error. V is TRBV25-1 and J is TRBJ2-3; tentatively, D is TRBD1 (6 bases). There are 17 residues in the CDR3. The V end lost 1 base, the J end lost 4 bases, and 18 bases lay between the germline ends. Germline CDR1 reads MGHDK; CDR2 reads SYGVNS. CDR3 residues: CASSEFERQEIADTQYF. CDR3 nucleotides: TGTGCCAGCAGTGAATTCGAGAGACAGGAGATCGCAGATACGCAGTATTTT.